This TCR beta chain was sequenced during a study of blood T cells in healthy people across ages (dated by TCRdb to about 2015). The study in broad terms: In model experiments, roughly one uniquely barcoded TCR beta cDNA molecule per two T cells was captured by template switching. Using deep sequencing normalized with unique cDNA molecular identifiers, the study measured how TCR beta repertoire diversity changes with age. The donors were divided into four age groups: young (average approximately 15 years), middle-aged (approximately 39), aged (approximately 64) and long-lived (about 80). Two additional independent replicas of 1 million unique cDNA reads from the same blood draw were analyzed for two donors (one aged 18 to 29 and one aged 80 or older). To avoid experimental bias, donors of different ages were distributed randomly across sequencing lanes. Results the study describes overall, beyond this receptor: A strong correlation was found between observed TCR beta diversity and the percentage of naive T cells measured by flow cytometry. The long-lived group showed more naive CD4+ T cells, fewer expanded clones and increased TCR diversity than the aged group, suggesting age selection. Observed TCR beta diversity per million T cells fell roughly linearly with age, and a significant reduction was already apparent by age about 43. Because donor CMV infection status was unknown, age-related changes in expanded clonotypes were potentially confounded. Bulk unsorted PBMC profiling prevented conclusive comparison of naive and antigen-experienced compartments. Estimates of total diversity based on one million sequenced T cells were regarded as lower bounds and as underestimates.

Receptor amplification or capture employed 5' RACE. The listed sequencing device is Illumina HiSeq 2500. A second PCR of about 7 to 12 cycles was performed with a sample-barcoded 5' primer and a J-beta primer mix. A template-switch 5' adaptor carrying 12 random nucleotides introduced a unique molecular identifier onto each TCR beta cDNA molecule. Each sample yielded at least 3 million CDR3-containing paired-end reads. First-strand cDNA synthesis was performed from all RNA using the Mint cDNA synthesis kit, with priming by a TRBC-specific oligonucleotide. Following uracil-DNA glycosylase treatment, a first 18-cycle PCR with universal primers M1SS and BC2_uni_R was performed on all cDNA. The study's own analysis went as follows. Each sample was normalized by randomly selecting 1 million high-quality reads, each carrying a distinct molecular identifier. Reads sharing molecular identifiers were discarded rather than binned into consensus sequences. MiTCR, set to a Q25 quality threshold and the strictest error-elimination algorithm, was used for CDR3 identification, clonotype clustering and error correction. A nonparametric unseen species model with Euler transformation was used to estimate a lower bound on total TCR beta diversity. The public reads were reanalyzed by TCRdb: fastp trimming at Q25, MiXCR alignment, in-frame beta chains only. Rows merge per CDR3 protein into single entries with the most common DNA and genes. Clone size and V and J calls follow TCRdb, not the original study. For this sample there are about 1,500,000 distinct CDR3 sequences; around two fifths appear just once. 7.9% of the sample is in the top ten clones.

About this clonotype itself: The antigen it binds to is not known. Nothing much larger sits one base from this clone, and base qualities are not available.

Donors were approximately 42 systemically healthy Caucasian individuals from Russia aged roughly 6 to 100 years. About 10 milliliters of peripheral blood were drawn from each donor into EDTA-treated Vacutainer tubes. Ficoll-Paque density-gradient centrifugation was used to isolate PBMCs, with at least 6 million per sample. Total RNA, at least 5 micrograms per sample, was extracted from PBMCs with Trizol reagent. For every donor, flow cytometry on a PBMC aliquot measured the percentage of naive CD45RAhigh/CD27high T cells. The clonotype was recovered from a woman between 18 and 29 years old in good health. Sequencing was carried out using blood.

The CDR3 in this case is CASSRRPGTGDTNYGYTF. The DNA sequence is given as TGTGCCAGCAGTCGACGGCCTGGGACAGGGGATACTAACTATGGCTACACCTTC. The V gene is TRBV6-1 and the J gene is TRBJ1-2, and 10 junction bases match TRBD1. V is trimmed back by 5 bases and J by 0 bases, and the junction contains 12 bases that no gene match accounts for. The CDR3 covers 18 residues, taking in both the cysteine and the phenylalanine. The sequence is cut down to CDR3 DNA, 54 bases in frame from base 1. Looking up the germline V gene yields CDR1 MNHNS and CDR2 SASEGT.